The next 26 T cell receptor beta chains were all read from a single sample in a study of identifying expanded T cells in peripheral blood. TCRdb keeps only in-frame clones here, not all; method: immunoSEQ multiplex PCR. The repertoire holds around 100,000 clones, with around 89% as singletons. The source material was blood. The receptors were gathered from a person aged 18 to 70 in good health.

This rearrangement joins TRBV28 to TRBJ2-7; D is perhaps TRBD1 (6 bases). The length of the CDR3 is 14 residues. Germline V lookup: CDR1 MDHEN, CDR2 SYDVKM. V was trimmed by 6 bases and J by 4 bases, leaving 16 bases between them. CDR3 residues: CASSTPLGAYEQYF. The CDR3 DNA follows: TGTGCCAGCAGCACCCCCCTGGGGGCGTACGAGCAGTACTTC.

The CDR3 DNA follows: TGTGCCAGTAGTCCACAGGGGGAGTTTGGCGAGCAGTACTTC. This sequence encodes CASSPQGEFGEQYF. The chain joins TRBV19 to TRBJ2-7; 8 nucleotides agree with TRBD1. The CDR3 sequence is 14 residues long. Unmatched junction bases numbered 9, after V lost 5 bases and J lost 6 bases. Germline assignment: CDR1 LNHDA and CDR2 SQIVND (reference sequence). Variable domain in full (rest from reference TRBV19 and TRBJ2-7): DGGITQSPKYLFRKEGQNVTLSCEQNLNHDAMYWYRQDPGQGLRLIYYSQIVNDFQKGDIAEGYSVSREKKESFPLTVTSAQKNPTAFYLCASSPQGEFGEQYFGPGTRLTVT.

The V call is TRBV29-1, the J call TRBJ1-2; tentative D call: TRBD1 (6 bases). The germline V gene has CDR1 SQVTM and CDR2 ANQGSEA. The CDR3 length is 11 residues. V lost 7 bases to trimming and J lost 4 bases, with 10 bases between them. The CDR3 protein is CSGQTGYGYTF. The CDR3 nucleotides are TGCAGCGGCCAGACAGGCTATGGCTACACCTTC.

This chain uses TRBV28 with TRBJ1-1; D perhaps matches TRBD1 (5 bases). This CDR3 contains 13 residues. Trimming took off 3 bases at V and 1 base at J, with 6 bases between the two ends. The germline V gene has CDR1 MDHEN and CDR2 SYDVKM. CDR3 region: CASSLTENTEAFF. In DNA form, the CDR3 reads TGTGCCAGCAGTTTGACAGAGAACACTGAAGCTTTCTTT.

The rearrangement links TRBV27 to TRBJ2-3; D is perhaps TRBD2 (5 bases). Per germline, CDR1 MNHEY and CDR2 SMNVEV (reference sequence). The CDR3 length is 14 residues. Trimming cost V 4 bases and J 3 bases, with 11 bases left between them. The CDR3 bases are TGTGCCAGCAGTTACTCACCGGGAACAGATACGCAGTATTTT. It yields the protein CASSYSPGTDTQYF.

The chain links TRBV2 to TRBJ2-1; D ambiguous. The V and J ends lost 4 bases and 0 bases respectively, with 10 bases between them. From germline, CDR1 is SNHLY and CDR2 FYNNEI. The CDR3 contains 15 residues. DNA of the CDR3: TGTGCCAGCAGTGGGTCCTTCAGCTCCTACAATGAGCAGTTCTTC. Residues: CASSGSFSSYNEQFF. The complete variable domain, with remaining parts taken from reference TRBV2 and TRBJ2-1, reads EPEVTQTPSHQVTQMGQEVILRCVPISNHLYFYWYRQILGQKVEFLVSFYNNEISEKSEIFDDQFSVERPDGSNFTLKIRSTKLEDSAMYFCASSGSFSSYNEQFFGPGTRLTVL.

The CDR3 DNA reads as TGCGCCAGCAGCCAAGTTTTTGACAGGGCCTACTACGAGCAGTACTTC. Translated: CASSQVFDRAYYEQYF. This chain connects TRBV4-1 to TRBJ2-7; 7 nucleotides line up with TRBD1. V trimming: 1 base; J trimming: 3 bases; junction bases outside the gene matches: 9. This CDR3 contains 16 residues. CDR1 is MGHRA and CDR2 is YSYEKL in the germline V gene.

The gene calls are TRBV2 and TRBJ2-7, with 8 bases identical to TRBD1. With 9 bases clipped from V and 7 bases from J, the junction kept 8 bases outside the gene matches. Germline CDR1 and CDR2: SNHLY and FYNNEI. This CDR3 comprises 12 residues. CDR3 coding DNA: TGTGCCAGTAACGTAGACAGGGGAGAGCAGTACTTC. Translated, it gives CASNVDRGEQYF.

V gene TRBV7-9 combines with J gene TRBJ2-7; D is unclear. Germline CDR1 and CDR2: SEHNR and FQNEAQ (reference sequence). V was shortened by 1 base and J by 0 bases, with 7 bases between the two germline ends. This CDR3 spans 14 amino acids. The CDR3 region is CASSLEFSSYEQYF. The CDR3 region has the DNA TGTGCCAGCAGCTTAGAGTTTAGCTCCTACGAGCAGTACTTC.

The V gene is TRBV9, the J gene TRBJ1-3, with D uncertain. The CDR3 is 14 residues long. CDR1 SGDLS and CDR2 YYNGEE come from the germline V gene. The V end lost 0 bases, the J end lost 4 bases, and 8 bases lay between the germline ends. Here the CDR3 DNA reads TGTGCCAGCAGCGTAGAATATTCAGGAAACACCATATATTTT. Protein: CASSVEYSGNTIYF.

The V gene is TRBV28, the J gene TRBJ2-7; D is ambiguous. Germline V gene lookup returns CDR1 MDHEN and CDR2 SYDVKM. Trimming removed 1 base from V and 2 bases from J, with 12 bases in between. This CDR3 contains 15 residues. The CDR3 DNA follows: TGTGCCAGCAGTTTATCGGGTGGGTTTCCCTACGAGCAGTACTTC. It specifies CASSLSGGFPYEQYF. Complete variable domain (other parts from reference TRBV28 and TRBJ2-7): DVKVTQSSRYLVKRTGEKVFLECVQDMDHENMFWYRQDPGLGLRLIYFSYDVKMKEKGDIPEGYSVSREKKERFSLILESASTNQTSMYLCASSLSGGFPYEQYFGPGTRLTVT.

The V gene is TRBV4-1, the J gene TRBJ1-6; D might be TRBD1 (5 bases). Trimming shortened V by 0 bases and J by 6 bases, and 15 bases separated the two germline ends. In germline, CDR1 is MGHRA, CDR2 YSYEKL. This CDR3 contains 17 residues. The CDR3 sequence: CASSQDVQVGGNSPLHF. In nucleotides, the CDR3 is TGCGCCAGCAGCCAAGACGTTCAGGTGGGGGGTAATTCACCCCTCCACTTT.

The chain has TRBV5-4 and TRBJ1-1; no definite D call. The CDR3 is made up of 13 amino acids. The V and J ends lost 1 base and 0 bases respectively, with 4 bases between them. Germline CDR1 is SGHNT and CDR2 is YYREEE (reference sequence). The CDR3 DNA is TGTGCCAGCAGCTTGTGGTTGAACACTGAAGCTTTCTTT. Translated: CASSLWLNTEAFF.

CDR3 bases: TGCGCCAGCAGCCGTGCTTGGCGGGGGGGGGCCGGGGAGCTGTTTTTT. Amino acid sequence: CASSRAWRGGAGELFF. The chain couples TRBV4-3 to TRBJ2-2; TRBD2 aligns across 9 bases. Trimming took 4 bases from V and 6 from J; bases not matched to a gene: 9. CDR3 length: 16 residues. Germline CDR1 is LGHNA and CDR2 is YSLEER.

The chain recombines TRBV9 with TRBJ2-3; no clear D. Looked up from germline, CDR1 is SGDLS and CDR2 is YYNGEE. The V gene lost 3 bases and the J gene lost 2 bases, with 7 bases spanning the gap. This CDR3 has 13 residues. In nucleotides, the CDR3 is TGTGCCAGCAGCGCAGCTAACACAGATACGCAGTATTTT. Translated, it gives CASSAANTDTQYF.

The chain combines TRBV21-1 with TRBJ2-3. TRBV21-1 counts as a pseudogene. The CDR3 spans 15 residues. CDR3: CASSNRGTRGDTQYF. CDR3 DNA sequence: TGTGCCAGCAGCAATCGGGGCACCCGAGGGGATACGCAGTATTTT.

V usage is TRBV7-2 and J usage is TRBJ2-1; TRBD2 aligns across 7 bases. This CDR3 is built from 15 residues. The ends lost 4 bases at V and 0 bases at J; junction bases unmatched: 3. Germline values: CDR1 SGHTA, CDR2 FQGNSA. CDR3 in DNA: TGTGCCAGCAGCTGGCTAGCGGCCTCCTACAATGAGCAGTTCTTC. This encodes CASSWLAASYNEQFF.

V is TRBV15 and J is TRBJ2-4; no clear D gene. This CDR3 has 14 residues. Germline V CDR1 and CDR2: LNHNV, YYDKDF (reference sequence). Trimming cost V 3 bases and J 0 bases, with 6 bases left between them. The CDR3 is CATSSGLAKNIQYF. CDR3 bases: TGTGCCACCAGCAGCGGCCTAGCCAAAAACATTCAGTACTTC.

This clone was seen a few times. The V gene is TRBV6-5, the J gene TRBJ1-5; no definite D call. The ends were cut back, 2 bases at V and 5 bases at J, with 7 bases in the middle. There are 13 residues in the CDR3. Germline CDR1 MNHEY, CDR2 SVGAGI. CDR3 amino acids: CASSYAMYQPQHF. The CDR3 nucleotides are TGTGCCAGCAGTTACGCGATGTATCAGCCCCAGCATTTT.

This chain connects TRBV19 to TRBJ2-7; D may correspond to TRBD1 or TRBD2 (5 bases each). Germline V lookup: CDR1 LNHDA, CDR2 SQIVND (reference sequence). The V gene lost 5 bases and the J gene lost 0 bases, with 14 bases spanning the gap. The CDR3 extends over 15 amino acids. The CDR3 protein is CASSRGRDGSYEQYF. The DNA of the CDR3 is TGTGCCAGTAGTCGAGGCAGGGACGGCTCCTACGAGCAGTACTTC.

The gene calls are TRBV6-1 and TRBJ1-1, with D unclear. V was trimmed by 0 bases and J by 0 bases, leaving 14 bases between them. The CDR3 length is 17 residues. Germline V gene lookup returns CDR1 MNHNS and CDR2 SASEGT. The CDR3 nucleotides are TGTGCCAGCAGTGAAGCGGGGTTTGCCTTCATGAACACTGAAGCTTTCTTT. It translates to CASSEAGFAFMNTEAFF.

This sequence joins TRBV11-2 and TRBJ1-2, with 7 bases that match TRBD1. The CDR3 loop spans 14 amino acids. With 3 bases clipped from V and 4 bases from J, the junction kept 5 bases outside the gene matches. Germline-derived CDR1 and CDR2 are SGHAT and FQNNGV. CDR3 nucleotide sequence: TGTGCCAGCAGCTTCGGCGGGACAGTCTATGGCTACACCTTC. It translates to CASSFGGTVYGYTF. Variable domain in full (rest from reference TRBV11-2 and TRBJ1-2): EAGVAQSPRYKIIEKRQSVAFWCNPISGHATLYWYQQILGQGPKLLIQFQNNGVVDDSQLPKDRFSAERLKGVDSTLKIQPAKLEDSAVYLCASSFGGTVYGYTFGSGTRLTVV.

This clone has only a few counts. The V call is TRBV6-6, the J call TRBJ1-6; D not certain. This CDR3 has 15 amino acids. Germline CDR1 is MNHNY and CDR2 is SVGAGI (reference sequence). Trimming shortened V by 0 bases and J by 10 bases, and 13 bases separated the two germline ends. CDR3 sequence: CASSYSGSVNSPLHF. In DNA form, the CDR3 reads TGTGCCAGCAGTTACTCGGGCAGCGTAAACTCACCCCTCCACTTT.

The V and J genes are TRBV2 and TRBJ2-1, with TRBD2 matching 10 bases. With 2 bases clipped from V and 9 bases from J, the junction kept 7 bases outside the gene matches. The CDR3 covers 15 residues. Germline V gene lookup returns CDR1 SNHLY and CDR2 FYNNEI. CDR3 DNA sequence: TGTGCCAGCAGTGAAACGAGCGGGGGGGCCGCTGAGCAGTTCTTC. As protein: CASSETSGGAAEQFF.

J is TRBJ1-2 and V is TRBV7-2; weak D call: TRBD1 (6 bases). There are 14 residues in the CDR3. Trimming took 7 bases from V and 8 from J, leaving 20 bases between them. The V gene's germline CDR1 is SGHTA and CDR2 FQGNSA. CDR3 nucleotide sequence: TGTGCCAGCACGCTAGGGGGGGCGAGTAGGGGCTACACCTTC. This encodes CASTLGGASRGYTF.

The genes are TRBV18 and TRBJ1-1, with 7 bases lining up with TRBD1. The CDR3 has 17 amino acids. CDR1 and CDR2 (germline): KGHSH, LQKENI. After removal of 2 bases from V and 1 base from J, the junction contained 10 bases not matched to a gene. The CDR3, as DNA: TGTGCCAGCTCACCAACGGCAGGGGGAGCGTCGAACACTGAAGCTTTCTTT. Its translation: CASSPTAGGASNTEAFF.